This TCR beta chain is from a study of T-cell reconstitution after alpha-beta-depleted transplantation in children. The authors prepared the TCRbeta library with unique molecular identifiers. TCRdb itself ran the PCR reads through MiXCR, one entry per CDR3 protein. The sample has roughly 500,000 distinct CDR3 sequences, 30% to 35% seen once. The CDR3 loop spans 14 amino acids. CDR1 is SQVTM, CDR2 ANQGSEA, per germline. Between the trimmed V and J ends, which lost 4 bases and 4 bases, there was a span of 16 bases. In this sample, this clonotype turned up a few times. This TCR was sampled from a human donor who donated a stem cell graft to a child with aplastic anemia. Sequenced material: PBMCs from the stem cell graft donor, taken from the stem cell graft. V usage is TRBV29-1 and J usage is TRBJ1-1, with D possibly matching TRBD1 (5 bases). The CDR3 here is CSVGQRDPSTEAFF. The CDR3 nucleotides read TGCAGCGTTGGTCAACGGGACCCGTCCACTGAAGCTTTCTTT.